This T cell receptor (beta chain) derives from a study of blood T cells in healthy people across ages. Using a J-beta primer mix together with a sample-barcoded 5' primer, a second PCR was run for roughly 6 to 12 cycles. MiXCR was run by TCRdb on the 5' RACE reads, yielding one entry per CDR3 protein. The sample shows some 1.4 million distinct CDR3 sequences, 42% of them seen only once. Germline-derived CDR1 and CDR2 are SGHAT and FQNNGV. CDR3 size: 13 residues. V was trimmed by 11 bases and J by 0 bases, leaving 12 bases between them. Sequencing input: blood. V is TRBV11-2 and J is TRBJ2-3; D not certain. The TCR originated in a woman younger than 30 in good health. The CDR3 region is CASRAISTDTQYF. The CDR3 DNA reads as TGTGCCTCTAGGGCGATCAGCACAGATACGCAGTATTTT.